This entry lists 9 T cell receptor beta chains sequenced from one sample in a study of T-cell reconstitution after alpha-beta-depleted transplantation in children (dated by TCRdb to the mid-2010s). Library construction relied on PCR. The sequencing machine was an Illumina HiSeq 2500. TCR libraries were prepared with molecular barcoding, using unique molecular identifiers to normalize TCRbeta repertoire quantification. The public reads were reanalyzed by TCRdb: fastp trimming at Q25, MiXCR alignment, in-frame beta chains only. Entries that share a CDR3 protein sequence are merged under the most common genes and DNA. In this sample the table shows 90,000 to 130,000 distinct CDR3 sequences, about 9.4% of which occur a single time. About 8.8% of the sample belongs to the ten largest clones. The material was PBMCs from the stem cell graft donor, obtained from the stem cell graft. These receptors all stem from a human donor who donated a stem cell graft to a child with acute lymphoblastic leukemia.

This clonotype appeared many times. The chain couples TRBV7-9 to TRBJ2-3; D ambiguous. The V end was cut by 3 bases, the J end by 7 bases, with 5 bases between. Germline CDR1 reads SEHNR; CDR2 reads FQNEAQ (reference sequence). CDR3 size: 11 residues. The CDR3 loop reads CASSFLNTQYF. The CDR3 DNA reads as TGTGCCAGCAGCTTTCTAAATACGCAGTATTTT.

This clonotype was observed at least ten times. V and J are TRBV20-1 and TRBJ1-1; no clear D gene. The CDR3 is made up of 10 amino acids. Germline V lookup: CDR1 DFQATT, CDR2 SNEGSKA (reference sequence). The CDR3 here is CSLRETEAFF. CDR3 DNA sequence: TGCTCCCTACGGGAGACTGAAGCTTTCTTT.

This clonotype was counted many times. The V and J genes are TRBV20-1 and TRBJ1-3; D is undetermined. This CDR3 is built from 14 residues. Germline CDR1 reads DFQATT; CDR2 reads SNEGSKA (reference sequence). The germline V and J ends were trimmed by 0 bases and 8 bases, with 14 bases remaining between them. The CDR3 DNA is TGCAGTGCTAGAGATCGGGGAGGGCTGGACACCATATATTTT. Protein: CSARDRGGLDTIYF.

Ten or more counts support this clonotype. The J gene is TRBJ1-1, the V gene TRBV5-5; no clear D gene. This CDR3 has 13 residues. CDR1 SGHKS and CDR2 YYEKEE come from the germline V gene (reference sequence). Trimming removed 2 bases from V and 3 bases from J, with 8 bases in between. The DNA for the CDR3 is TGTGCCAGCAGCTTTGAAAGGCACACTGAAGCTTTCTTT. This translates into CASSFERHTEAFF.

Ten or more counts support this clonotype. Here the CDR3 DNA reads TGCGCCAGCAGCCAAGAGGGCCAGTACTATGGCTACACCTTC. It yields the protein CASSQEGQYYGYTF. The chain has TRBV4-3 and TRBJ1-2; D is undetermined. This CDR3 spans 14 amino acids. Trimming shortened V by 0 bases and J by 3 bases, and 8 bases separated the two germline ends. Germline CDR1 reads LGHNA; CDR2 reads YSLEER.

This clonotype has ten or more counts. The rearrangement uses TRBV5-1 and TRBJ2-5; D gene uncertain. Germline values: CDR1 SGHRS, CDR2 YFSETQ. CDR3 size: 14 residues. V dropped 0 bases and J dropped 2 bases, with 8 bases sitting between them. The CDR3 DNA follows: TGCGCCAGCAGCTTGGCTGGGTTACAAGAGACCCAGTACTTC. Amino acid sequence: CASSLAGLQETQYF.

This clonotype was seen ten or more times. This chain uses TRBV20-1 with TRBJ2-5; unclear D gene. V shed 2 bases and J shed 1 base, with 11 bases lying between them. CDR3 length: 14 amino acids. Germline V CDR1 and CDR2: DFQATT, SNEGSKA (reference sequence). CDR3 bases: TGCAGTGCTAGACTTCCAGACGGCCAAGAGACCCAGTACTTC. Amino acid sequence: CSARLPDGQETQYF.

This clonotype appeared many times. The rearrangement joins TRBV12-3 or TRBV12-4 to TRBJ1-6; TRBD1 might be the D (5 bases). Trimming took off 6 bases at V and 6 bases at J, with 9 bases between the two ends. The CDR3 totals 13 residues. The CDR3 loop reads CASRTESNSPLHF. Written as DNA, the CDR3 is TGTGCCAGCAGGACAGAGTCTAATTCACCCCTCCACTTT.

This clonotype was counted ten times or more. Here the CDR3 DNA reads TGCAGCGTCCGGGACGGGTCCTACGAGCAGTACTTC. Translation gives CSVRDGSYEQYF. The rearrangement uses TRBV29-1 and TRBJ2-7; D assignment may be TRBD1 or TRBD2 (5 bases each). This CDR3 comprises 12 residues. Germline CDR1 reads SQVTM; CDR2 reads ANQGSEA. Trimming took 6 bases from V and 1 from J, leaving 10 bases between them.